One sample yielded the 21 T cell receptor beta chains listed below, sequenced in a study of shared clonotypes between healthy human individuals. TCRdb's copy holds only in-frame clones and misses some; the assay was immunoSEQ multiplex PCR. Here the sample spans some 1 million clones, around 76% being singletons. Source material: memory CD4+ T cells sorted from blood. Subset reported: CD45RA-negative fraction. The receptors come from a man between 18 and 35 years old in good health.

Concerning this clone: The junction shows a germline mismatch at one end, possibly a read error. The genes are TRBV5-3 and TRBJ1-2, with D perhaps TRBD1 (6 bases). TRBV5-3 is an ORF; its function is uncertain. The CDR3 contains 12 residues. In DNA, the CDR3 is TGTGCCAGAAGCTTGGAACAGGGCCGTATAGCCTTC. Amino acids: CARSLEQGRIAF.

The J gene is TRBJ1-3, the V gene TRBV4-1; maybe TRBD1 (5 bases). The germline CDR1 and CDR2 sequences are MGHRA and YSYEKL. The CDR3 has 16 residues. V lost 0 bases to trimming and J lost 3 bases, with 12 bases between them. The CDR3 loop is CASSQDVGLGGNTIYF. The CDR3 DNA reads TGCGCCAGCAGCCAAGATGTGGGGCTAGGTGGAAACACCATATATTTT.

The rearrangement uses TRBV6-4 and TRBJ2-4, with no clear D. CDR1 is MRHNA and CDR2 is SNTAGT in the germline V gene. V was trimmed by 5 bases and J by 13 bases, leaving 18 bases between them. The CDR3 has 13 residues. DNA for the CDR3: TGTGCCAGCAGTACCTCCTCAGGAACGAACCAGTACTTC. Translation gives CASSTSSGTNQYF.

The rearrangement links TRBV6-6 to TRBJ1-4; 7 bases line up with TRBD1. Germline V gives CDR1 MNHNY, CDR2 SVGAGI (reference sequence). The CDR3 is 14 residues long. The trim removed 5 bases at V and 1 base at J, leaving 1 base unmatched. The CDR3 DNA follows: TGTGCCAGCAGTCGACAGGGAACTAATGAAAAACTGTTTTTT. This encodes CASSRQGTNEKLFF.

This clone was counted between two and nine times. Different DNA sequences within this sample yield the same CDR3. The chain links TRBV29-1 to TRBJ2-2; TRBD1 aligns across 7 bases. Germline trimming cut 6 bases from V and 2 bases from J; bases unmatched to any gene: 6. This CDR3 has 14 residues. Germline CDR1 SQVTM, CDR2 ANQGSEA. The CDR3 spells CSVLGTVNTGELFF. In nucleotides, the CDR3 is TGCAGCGTACTTGGGACAGTAAACACCGGGGAGCTGTTTTTT.

V usage is TRBV6-1 and J usage is TRBJ1-5; D is unclear. This CDR3 comprises 12 residues. Germline-derived CDR1 and CDR2 are MNHNS and SASEGT. Trimming pared 2 bases from V and 4 bases from J, leaving 3 bases between. For the CDR3, the DNA is TGTGCCAGCAGTGAACAAAATCAGCCCCAGCATTTT. Amino acid sequence: CASSEQNQPQHF.

The rearrangement links TRBV18 to TRBJ1-2; D might be TRBD1 (6 bases). The V gene lost 5 bases and the J gene lost 4 bases, with 17 bases spanning the gap. Germline V lookup: CDR1 KGHSH, CDR2 LQKENI. This CDR3 has 15 residues. The CDR3 coding sequence is TGTGCCAGCTCAACGGGGACATACGGTTCCTATGGCTACACCTTC. Translating gives CASSTGTYGSYGYTF.

This chain uses TRBV19 with TRBJ2-4; 7 nucleotides line up with TRBD1. Germline trimming cut 7 bases from V and 3 bases from J; bases unmatched to any gene: 6. CDR3 size: 14 residues. The germline V gene has CDR1 LNHDA and CDR2 SQIVND (reference sequence). The chain's CDR3 is CASKLTGVKNIQYF. CDR3 DNA: TGTGCCAGTAAACTTACAGGGGTCAAAAACATTCAGTACTTC.

The CDR3 is CASSMGTTNTGELFF. The DNA for the CDR3 is TGTGCCAGCAGCATGGGGACAACGAACACCGGGGAGCTGTTTTTT. The chain recombines TRBV9 with TRBJ2-2; possible D gene TRBD1, 6 bases. CDR1 SGDLS and CDR2 YYNGEE come from the germline V gene. This CDR3 contains 15 residues. The V end lost 4 bases, the J end lost 0 bases, and 10 bases lay between the germline ends.

The chain has TRBV4-3 and TRBJ2-7; D is ambiguous. CDR3 length: 16 residues. With 0 bases removed from V and 2 bases from J, the gap between germline ends came to 14 bases. Germline V gene data show CDR1 as LGHNA and CDR2 as YSLEER. Here the CDR3 reads CASSQDLVTQAYEQYF. CDR3 DNA sequence: TGCGCCAGCAGCCAAGATCTTGTAACGCAGGCCTACGAGCAGTACTTC.

The V gene is TRBV5-4, the J gene TRBJ2-3, with 9 bases aligning to TRBD2. This CDR3 has 16 amino acids. V lost 0 bases, J lost 4 bases, and 6 bases stayed unmatched. Germline CDR1 reads SGHNT; CDR2 reads YYREEE (reference sequence). The DNA for the CDR3 is TGTGCCAGCAGCTTGGGTAGCGGGAGCTTCCCAGATACGCAGTATTTT. It yields the protein CASSLGSGSFPDTQYF.

V usage is TRBV28 and J usage is TRBJ2-7; TRBD2 matches 7 bases. Germline V gene sequence: CDR1 MDHEN, CDR2 SYDVKM. V dropped 5 bases and J dropped 0; count of bases not matched to a gene: 13. The CDR3 runs 17 residues. The CDR3 spells CASSPNILGGNSYEQYF. For the CDR3, the DNA is TGTGCCAGCAGTCCCAACATTTTGGGGGGGAACTCCTACGAGCAGTACTTC.

The genes are TRBV27 and TRBJ1-3; no definite D call. The CDR3 has 14 amino acids. Deletions cut 0 bases from V and 4 bases from J, with 7 bases between. The germline gives CDR1 MNHEY, CDR2 SMNVEV (reference sequence). The CDR3 is CASSLSGVGNTIYF. The CDR3 region has the DNA TGTGCCAGCAGTTTATCCGGGGTCGGAAACACCATATATTTT.

The rearrangement uses TRBV18 and TRBJ2-7; tentative D call: TRBD2 (6 bases). Germline V gene data show CDR1 as KGHSH and CDR2 as LQKENI. V was pared by 3 bases and J by 2 bases, with 14 bases between. This CDR3 is 15 amino acids long. The CDR3 DNA is TGTGCCAGCTCACCCTCGGAAGGCGGGGCCTACGAGCAGTACTTC. It is translated as CASSPSEGGAYEQYF.

Regarding this clone: At the DNA level, this CDR3 is encoded by other sequences in the same sample as well. This sequence joins TRBV5-1 and TRBJ1-5; no firm D call. V was trimmed by 0 bases and J by 4 bases, leaving 5 bases between them. The length of the CDR3 is 13 residues. Germline V gene lookup returns CDR1 SGHRS and CDR2 YFSETQ. The CDR3 nucleotides read TGCGCCAGCAGCTTGGGGCAAAATCAGCCCCAGCATTTT. As protein: CASSLGQNQPQHF.

The chain uses TRBV19 and TRBJ1-1; D gene ambiguous. The V gene's germline CDR1 is LNHDA and CDR2 SQIVND (reference sequence). V lost 11 bases and J 0 bases, leaving 16 bases between the germline ends. CDR3 length equals 14 residues. The CDR3 DNA is TGTGCCTGTAAAACCAGAGAGGTGAACACTGAAGCTTTCTTT. Translating gives CACKTREVNTEAFF.

This clone was picked up a small number of times. V usage is TRBV2 and J usage is TRBJ1-4; D not resolved. Germline assignment: CDR1 SNHLY and CDR2 FYNNEI. CDR3 size: 14 residues. The V gene lost 4 bases and the J gene lost 7 bases, with 13 bases spanning the gap. CDR3 amino acids: CASSASSGGEKLFF. The CDR3 DNA reads TGTGCCAGCAGTGCGTCGTCGGGAGGTGAAAAACTGTTTTTT.

In DNA, the CDR3 is TGTGCCAGCAGGGCGGGGCTCCGCCATCGGAGTCAGCCCCAGCATTTT. Its translation is CASRAGLRHRSQPQHF. The V call is TRBV5-8, the J call TRBJ1-5; tentatively, D is TRBD1 (5 bases). The CDR3 runs 16 residues. The ends were cut back, 5 bases at V and 6 bases at J, with 21 bases in the middle. CDR1 is SGHTS and CDR2 is YDEGEE in the germline V gene.

CDR3 amino acids: CASTPGGSEAFF. The CDR3 bases are TGTGCCAGCACCCCAGGGGGAAGTGAAGCTTTCTTT. V gene TRBV2 combines with J gene TRBJ1-1, with TRBD1 identical over 7 bases. Germline CDR1 reads SNHLY; CDR2 reads FYNNEI. The CDR3 spans 12 residues. The trim removed 7 bases at V and 7 bases at J, leaving 6 bases unmatched.

The chain is built from TRBV18 and TRBJ1-5; D perhaps matches TRBD1 (5 bases). In germline, CDR1 is KGHSH, CDR2 LQKENI. This CDR3 has 14 amino acids. The ends were cut back, 6 bases at V and 3 bases at J, with 12 bases in the middle. The CDR3 region has the DNA TGTGCCAGCTCCCCTGGGGGGGACAATCAGCCCCAGCATTTT. It codes for CASSPGGDNQPQHF. The variable domain in full, completed from reference TRBV18 and TRBJ1-5, reads NAGVMQNPRHLVRRRGQEARLRCSPMKGHSHVYWYRQLPEEGLKFMVYLQKENIIDESGMPKERFSAEFPKEGPSILRIQQVVRGDSAAYFCASSPGGDNQPQHFGDGTRLSIL.

The rearrangement links TRBV6-5 to TRBJ1-6, with D unclear. Trimming took 5 bases from V and 10 from J, leaving 9 bases between them. The germline CDR1 and CDR2 sequences are MNHEY and SVGAGI. The CDR3 length is 12 residues. CDR3 nucleotide sequence: TGTGCCAGCAGTCTTTCGTCCTCACCCCTCCACTTT. It translates to CASSLSSSPLHF.